This T cell receptor beta chain is drawn from a study of response to subunit inactivated influenza vaccine. Broader study findings: The authors suggested that every seasonal influenza vaccination recruits few new T cells.

As concerns this clonotype: What it binds is unknown.

One entry per CDR3 protein, called by TCRdb with MiXCR from the RT-PCR reads. Among around 520,000 distinct CDR3 sequences listed, roughly 25% were seen once. V lost 4 bases and J lost 1, with 14 bases in between. The CDR3 has 16 amino acids. The germline gives CDR1 MGHRA, CDR2 YSYEKL. The material sequenced was CD4+ T cells sorted from PBMCs, taken roughly 5 days after vaccination. The source is a man aged 50-59 years who received an inactivated influenza vaccine. The V and J genes are TRBV4-1 and TRBJ2-1; D gene ambiguous. CDR3 bases: TGCGCCAGCAGCCGAGGTAGGGCCCCATCCTACAATGAGCAGTTCTTC. Translating gives CASSRGRAPSYNEQFF.